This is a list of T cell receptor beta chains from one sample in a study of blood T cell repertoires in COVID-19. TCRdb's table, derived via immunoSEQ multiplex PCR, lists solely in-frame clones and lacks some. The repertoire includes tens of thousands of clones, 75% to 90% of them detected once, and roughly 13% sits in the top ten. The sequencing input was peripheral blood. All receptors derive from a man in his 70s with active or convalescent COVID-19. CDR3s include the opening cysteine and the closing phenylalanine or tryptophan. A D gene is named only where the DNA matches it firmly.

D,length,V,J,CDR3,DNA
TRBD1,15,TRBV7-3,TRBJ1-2,CASRGGTDTNYGYTF,TGTGCCAGCAGAGGGGGGACAGACACTAACTATGGCTACACCTTC
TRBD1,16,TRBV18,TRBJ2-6,CASSLSGGAGANVLTF,TGTGCCAGCTCCCTATCAGGGGGCGCTGGGGCCAACGTCCTGACTTTC
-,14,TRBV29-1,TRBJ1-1,CSATRIGTNLGAFF,TGCAGCGCTACTAGAATCGGGACAAACCTCGGAGCTTTCTTT
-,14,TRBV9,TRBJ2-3,CASSAATYTDTQYF,TGTGCCAGCTCGGCGGCCACATACACAGATACGCAGTATTTT
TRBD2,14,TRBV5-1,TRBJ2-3,CASSASGSGDTQYF,TGCGCCAGCAGCGCTAGCGGGAGCGGTGATACGCAGTATTTT
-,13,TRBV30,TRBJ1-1,CAWSTFANTEAFF,TGTGCCTGGAGTACATTTGCGAACACTGAAGCTTTCTTT
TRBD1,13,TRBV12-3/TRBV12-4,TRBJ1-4,CASSLGQGQKLFF,TGTGCCAGCAGTTTAGGACAGGGGCAAAAACTGTTTTTT
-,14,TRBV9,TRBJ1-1,CASSAGLMNTEAFF,TGTGCCAGCAGCGCCGGACTGATGAACACTGAAGCTTTCTTT
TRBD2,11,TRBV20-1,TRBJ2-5,CSAAGGGTQYF,TGCAGCGCGGCTGGCGGGGGGACCCAGTACTTC
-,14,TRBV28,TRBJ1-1,CASSLGARGTEAFF,TGTGCCAGCAGTTTAGGGGCCCGTGGAACTGAAGCTTTCTTT
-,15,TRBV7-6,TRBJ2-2,CASSLAAGDTGELFF,TGTGCCAGCAGCTTAGCTGCAGGGGACACCGGGGAGCTGTTTTTT
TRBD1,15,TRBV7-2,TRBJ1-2,CASSLAGTENYGYTF,TGTGCCAGCAGCTTAGCAGGGACAGAGAACTATGGCTACACCTTC
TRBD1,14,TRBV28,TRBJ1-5,CASTMGQGNQPQHF,TGTGCCAGCACCATGGGACAGGGGAATCAGCCCCAGCATTTT
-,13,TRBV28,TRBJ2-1,CASSLPARVEQFF,TGTGCCAGCAGTTTACCCGCCCGGGTTGAGCAGTTCTTC